This record concerns one TCR beta chain sequence. The data were produced by immunoSEQ multiplex PCR, yet TCRdb's version contains in-frame clones alone and is incomplete. Among fewer than 250,000 clones listed, around 81% were seen once. This specimen belongs to a study of blood T cell repertoires in COVID-19. Deletions cut 2 bases from V and 1 base from J, with 8 bases between. The germline CDR1 and CDR2 sequences are GTSNPN and SVGIG (reference sequence). This CDR3 spans 13 amino acids. This clonotype was sampled from a woman in her thirties or forties with acute COVID-19. Sequencing was carried out using PBMCs or T cells enriched from blood (not recorded which). The rearrangement joins TRBV30 to TRBJ1-1; tentative D call: TRBD1 (5 bases). In DNA form, the CDR3 reads TGTGCCTGGAGTCAGGGTTGGAACACTGAAGCTTTCTTT. Protein sequence: CAWSQGWNTEAFF.